This entry lists 20 T cell receptor beta chains sequenced from one sample in a study of T cell responses to AZD1222 COVID-19 vaccine. Profiled with immunoSEQ multiplex PCR; TCRdb holds only in-frame clones, not every one. This table has under 150,000 clones, 80% to 90% appearing once. Here the sequenced sample was peripheral blood, taken on day 0 of MenACWY control vaccination. All receptors come from an adult in good health.

The rearrangement links TRBV7-2 to TRBJ1-2; 7 bases agree with TRBD1. CDR3 length: 15 residues. Germline assignment: CDR1 SGHTA and CDR2 FQGNSA. V gave up 3 bases and J gave up 4 bases; unmatched junction bases: 8. The DNA of the CDR3 is TGTGCCAGCAGCTTTGGGACAGCGAGTACCTATGGCTACACCTTC. It translates to CASSFGTASTYGYTF. The full variable domain, its missing parts supplied by reference TRBV7-2 and TRBJ1-2, is GAGVSQSPSNKVTEKGKDVELRCDPISGHTALYWYRQSLGQGLEFLIYFQGNSAPDKSGLPSDRFSAERTGGSVSTLTIQRTQQEDSAVYLCASSFGTASTYGYTFGSGTRLTVV.

The chain joins TRBV3-1 (or the pseudogene TRBV3-2) to TRBJ2-3, with 12 bases aligning to TRBD2. This CDR3 is built from 15 residues. J lost 4 bases, V lost 4 bases, and 3 bases had no gene match. The germline V gene encodes CDR1 LGHDT and CDR2 YNNKEL (reference sequence). The CDR3 DNA reads TGTGCCAGCAGCCCGACTAGCGGGGGCGCAGATACGCAGTATTTT. Encoded protein: CASSPTSGGADTQYF.

This rearrangement joins TRBV7-2 to TRBJ2-7; 10 nucleotides line up with TRBD2. CDR1 SGHTA and CDR2 FQGNSA come from the germline V gene. This CDR3 is built from 13 residues. The junction had 4 bases not matched to a gene; V was cut back by 5 bases and J by 6 bases. The CDR3 reads CASSQRGGFEQYF. The CDR3 DNA follows: TGTGCCAGCAGCCAGCGGGGGGGCTTCGAGCAGTACTTC.

The chain couples TRBV25-1 to TRBJ1-6, with unresolved D. Trimming removed 4 bases from V and 8 bases from J, with 24 bases in between. CDR1 is MGHDK and CDR2 is SYGVNS in the germline V gene. CDR3 length: 18 amino acids. CDR3 sequence reads: CASSGPRVGAHYYSPLHF. The CDR3 nucleotides read TGTGCCAGCAGTGGGCCAAGGGTAGGTGCCCACTACTATTCACCCCTCCACTTT.

This chain uses TRBV9 with TRBJ2-3; D may be TRBD1 or TRBD2 (6 bases each). The CDR3 runs 15 residues. Trimming took off 1 base at V and 3 bases at J, with 12 bases between the two ends. Germline lookup yields CDR1 SGDLS and CDR2 YYNGEE. The CDR3, as DNA: TGTGCCAGCAGCGTAAGGGGGGATGGAACAGATACGCAGTATTTT. It is translated as CASSVRGDGTDTQYF.

The chain carries TRBV3-1 (or the pseudogene TRBV3-2) and TRBJ1-2, with D perhaps matching TRBD1 (5 bases). CDR1 is LGHDT, CDR2 YNNKEL, per germline (reference sequence). This CDR3 spans 14 amino acids. V lost 1 base, J lost 5 bases, and 11 bases lay in between. CDR3 in DNA: TGTGCCAGCAGCCAAGGGTCCAGGACATATGGCTACACCTTC. Its translation is CASSQGSRTYGYTF.

The chain carries TRBV6-5 and TRBJ1-3, with D unresolved. The CDR3 runs to 15 residues. The germline CDR1 and CDR2 sequences are MNHEY and SVGAGI. Trimming took off 4 bases at V and 4 bases at J, with 14 bases between the two ends. The CDR3 sequence is CASSSTTKSGNTIYF. CDR3 nucleotide sequence: TGTGCCAGCAGTTCCACTACGAAATCCGGAAACACCATATATTTT.

This clone was observed a handful of times. V and J are TRBV5-4 and TRBJ1-2; weak D call: TRBD1 (5 bases). CDR1 and CDR2 (germline): SGHNT, YYREEE (reference sequence). Deletions cut 5 bases from V and 0 bases from J, with 8 bases between. The CDR3 consists of 13 residues. The CDR3 loop is CASRPTANYGYTF. CDR3 DNA sequence: TGTGCCAGCAGGCCGACAGCTAACTATGGCTACACCTTC.

The rearrangement uses TRBV5-5 and TRBJ2-3; D is unresolved. Looked up from germline, CDR1 is SGHKS and CDR2 is YYEKEE (reference sequence). Trimming stripped 3 bases from V and 4 bases from J, with 3 bases between. The CDR3 covers 11 residues. CDR3 residues: CASSSADTQYF. The CDR3 DNA sequence: TGTGCCAGCAGCTCAGCAGATACGCAGTATTTT.

This clone was seen just once. The chain recombines TRBV25-1 with TRBJ1-2; D ambiguous. The CDR3 is 13 residues long. Per germline, CDR1 MGHDK and CDR2 SYGVNS. Trimming removed 4 bases at V and 12 bases at J, with 18 bases between. CDR3 loop: CASSGSFGETHTF. The CDR3 region has the DNA TGTGCCAGCAGTGGATCCTTCGGGGAGACTCACACCTTC.

The chain combines TRBV6-4 with TRBJ1-6; D possibly corresponds to TRBD1 (6 bases). CDR1 and CDR2 from the germline V gene are MRHNA and SNTAGT. V lost 3 bases and J 7 bases, leaving 10 bases between the germline ends. This CDR3 spans 14 amino acids. The CDR3 DNA is TGTGCCAGCAGTGAGCAGGGGTTCAATTCACCCCTCCACTTT. As protein: CASSEQGFNSPLHF.

This sequence joins TRBV28 and TRBJ2-7; 8 positions match TRBD2. V shed 3 bases, J shed 0 bases, and the junction held 4 bases outside the gene matches. The length of the CDR3 is 15 residues. CDR1 MDHEN and CDR2 SYDVKM come from the germline V gene. CDR3 in DNA: TGTGCCAGCAGTTTCTCGACTAGCGCCTCCTACGAGCAGTACTTC. The encoded protein is CASSFSTSASYEQYF.

The gene calls are TRBV5-6 and TRBJ1-2, with no clear D. The length of the CDR3 is 13 residues. The germline V gene encodes CDR1 SGHDT and CDR2 YYEEEE. Trimming cost V 0 bases and J 8 bases, with 11 bases left between them. CDR3 coding DNA: TGTGCCAGCAGCTTGGAAAGGATTAGGGGCTACACCTTC. This gives the protein CASSLERIRGYTF.

This clone occurred once. CDR3 DNA: TGTGCCACCAGCAGGGGACTAGCGGGGATTAATGAGCAGTTCTTC. It yields the protein CATSRGLAGINEQFF. The chain recombines TRBV15 with TRBJ2-1; TRBD2 matches 13 bases. This CDR3 region has 15 residues. Germline V gives CDR1 LNHNV, CDR2 YYDKDF (reference sequence). V trimming: 3 bases; J trimming: 7 bases; junction bases outside the gene matches: 3.

Note on this clone: The same CDR3 also results from other DNA sequences found in this sample. The chain employs TRBV2 and TRBJ1-2; TRBD1 might be the D (5 bases). V lost 1 base, J lost 3 bases, and 6 bases lay in between. The CDR3 length is 13 residues. Germline V lookup: CDR1 SNHLY, CDR2 FYNNEI. The CDR3 region has the DNA TGTGCCAGCAGTGAAGGACAGTACTATGGCTACACCTTC. Protein product: CASSEGQYYGYTF. The full variable domain, completed using reference TRBV2 and TRBJ1-2, is EPEVTQTPSHQVTQMGQEVILRCVPISNHLYFYWYRQILGQKVEFLVSFYNNEISEKSEIFDDQFSVERPDGSNFTLKIRSTKLEDSAMYFCASSEGQYYGYTFGSGTRLTVV.

V gene TRBV27 combines with J gene TRBJ2-1; 7 bases line up with TRBD2. Losses at the gene ends were 3 bases for V and 6 bases for J; bases not matched to a gene: 8. There are 15 residues in the CDR3. CDR1 and CDR2 from the germline V gene are MNHEY and SMNVEV (reference sequence). CDR3 sequence: CASSFREGIGNEQFF. DNA of the CDR3: TGTGCCAGCAGTTTCAGGGAGGGAATTGGCAATGAGCAGTTCTTC.

V and J are TRBV7-2 and TRBJ1-3, with 8 bases that match TRBD1. The V segment lost 5 bases and the J segment 4 bases; nucleotides outside the gene matches: 7. The CDR3 loop spans 15 amino acids. Per germline, CDR1 SGHTA and CDR2 FQGNSA. CDR3 sequence reads: CASSPDRVAGNTIYF. DNA for the CDR3: TGTGCCAGCAGCCCGGACAGGGTAGCCGGAAACACCATATATTTT.

The V call is TRBV7-2, the J call TRBJ2-7, with 13 bases fitting TRBD2. The CDR3 is made up of 18 amino acids. Germline V gene data show CDR1 as SGHTA and CDR2 as FQGNSA. V dropped 4 bases and J dropped 0; count of bases not matched to a gene: 9. The CDR3 nucleotides read TGTGCCAGCAGCTCGACTAGCGGGGGGCCCGCCTTCTCCTACGAGCAGTACTTC. This gives the protein CASSSTSGGPAFSYEQYF.

The rearrangement links TRBV30 to TRBJ1-3; TRBD1 matches 7 bases. Losses at the gene ends were 4 bases for V and 5 bases for J; bases not matched to a gene: 14. The CDR3 spans 16 residues. Looked up from germline, CDR1 is GTSNPN and CDR2 is SVGIG (reference sequence). CDR3 DNA: TGTGCCTGGACCTCACCCCGGACAGGCCGTAGAAACACCATATATTTT. Translated: CAWTSPRTGRRNTIYF.

The chain recombines TRBV24-1 with TRBJ2-7; 11 bases fit TRBD1. Germline CDR1 is KGHDR and CDR2 is SFDVKD. V was pared by 4 bases and J by 3 bases, with 4 bases of the junction left unmatched. The CDR3 is 15 amino acids. The DNA for the CDR3 is TGTGCCACCAGTGACCCCGGGACAGGGGGCTACGAGCAGTACTTC. As protein: CATSDPGTGGYEQYF.